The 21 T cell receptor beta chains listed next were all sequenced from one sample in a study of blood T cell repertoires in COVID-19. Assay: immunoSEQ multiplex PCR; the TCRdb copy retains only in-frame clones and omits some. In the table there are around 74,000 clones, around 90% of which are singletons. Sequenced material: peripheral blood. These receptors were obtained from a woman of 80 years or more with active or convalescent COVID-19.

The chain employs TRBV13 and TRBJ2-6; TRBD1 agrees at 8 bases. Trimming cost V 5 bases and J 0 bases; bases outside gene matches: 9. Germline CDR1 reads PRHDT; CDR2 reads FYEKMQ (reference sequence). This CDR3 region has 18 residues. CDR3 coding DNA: TGTGCCAGCAGCGGCCGACAGGGGCAATTCTCTGGGGCCAACGTCCTGACTTTC. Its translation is CASSGRQGQFSGANVLTF.

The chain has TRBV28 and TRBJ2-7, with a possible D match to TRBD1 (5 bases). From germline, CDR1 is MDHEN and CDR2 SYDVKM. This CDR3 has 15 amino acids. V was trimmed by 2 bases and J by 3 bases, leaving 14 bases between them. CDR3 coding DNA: TGTGCCAGCAGTTTACCGAAGGGGATCCGCTACGAGCAGTACTTC. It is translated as CASSLPKGIRYEQYF.

This CDR3 is CASSLGDRGNTIYF. The DNA for the CDR3 is TGCGCCAGCAGCTTGGGGGACAGAGGAAACACCATATATTTT. The chain recombines TRBV5-1 with TRBJ1-3; TRBD1 matches at 7 bases. Germline lookup yields CDR1 SGHRS and CDR2 YFSETQ. This CDR3 comprises 14 residues. V shed 0 bases and J 4 bases; nucleotides not matched to a gene: 1.

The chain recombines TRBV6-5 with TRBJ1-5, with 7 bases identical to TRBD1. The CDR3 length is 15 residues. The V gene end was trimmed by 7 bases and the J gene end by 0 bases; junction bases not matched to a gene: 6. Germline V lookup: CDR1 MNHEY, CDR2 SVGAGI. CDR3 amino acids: CASKDRAYSNQPQHF. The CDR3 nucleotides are TGTGCCAGCAAAGACAGGGCTTATAGCAATCAGCCCCAGCATTTT.

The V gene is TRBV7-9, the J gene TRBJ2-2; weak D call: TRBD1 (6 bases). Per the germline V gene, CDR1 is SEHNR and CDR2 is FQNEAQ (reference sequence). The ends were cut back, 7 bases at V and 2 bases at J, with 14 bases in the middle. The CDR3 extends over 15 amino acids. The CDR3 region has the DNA TGTGCCAGCAACCTCCGGGACACTAACACCGGGGAGCTGTTTTTT. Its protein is CASNLRDTNTGELFF.

The CDR3: CASSLSGLGTDTQYF. The CDR3 region has the DNA TGTGCCAGCAGCTTATCAGGGTTAGGCACAGATACGCAGTATTTT. V gene TRBV7-3 combines with J gene TRBJ2-3, with a weak D call TRBD1 (5 bases). Between the trimmed V and J ends, which lost 2 bases and 1 base, there was a span of 10 bases. This CDR3 is built from 15 residues. Germline V gene sequence: CDR1 SGHTA, CDR2 FQGTGA.

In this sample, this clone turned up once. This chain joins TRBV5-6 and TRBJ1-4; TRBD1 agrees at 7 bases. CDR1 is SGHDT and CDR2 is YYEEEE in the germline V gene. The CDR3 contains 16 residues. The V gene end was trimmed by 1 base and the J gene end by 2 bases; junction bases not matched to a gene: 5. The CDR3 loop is CASSLWTGETNEKLFF. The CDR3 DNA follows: TGTGCCAGCAGCTTGTGGACAGGCGAGACTAATGAAAAACTGTTTTTT.

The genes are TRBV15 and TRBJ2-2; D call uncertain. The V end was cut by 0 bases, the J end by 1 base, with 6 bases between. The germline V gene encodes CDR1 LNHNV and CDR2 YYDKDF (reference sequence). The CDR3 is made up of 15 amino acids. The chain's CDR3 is CATSRDNRNTGELFF. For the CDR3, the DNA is TGTGCCACCAGCAGAGATAACAGGAACACCGGGGAGCTGTTTTTT.

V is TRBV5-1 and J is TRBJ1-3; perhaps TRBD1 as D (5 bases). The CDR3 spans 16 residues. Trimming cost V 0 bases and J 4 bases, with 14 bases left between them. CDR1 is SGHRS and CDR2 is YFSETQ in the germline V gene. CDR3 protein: CASSLASGGGGNTIYF. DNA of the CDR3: TGCGCCAGCAGCTTGGCCTCGGGGGGAGGCGGAAACACCATATATTTT.

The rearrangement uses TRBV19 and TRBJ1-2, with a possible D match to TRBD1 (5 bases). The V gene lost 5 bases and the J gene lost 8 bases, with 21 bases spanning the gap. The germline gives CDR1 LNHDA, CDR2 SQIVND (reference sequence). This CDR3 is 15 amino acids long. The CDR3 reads CASSDRDSSAAGYTF. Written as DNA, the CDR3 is TGTGCCAGTAGTGACCGGGACTCTTCTGCGGCCGGCTACACCTTC.

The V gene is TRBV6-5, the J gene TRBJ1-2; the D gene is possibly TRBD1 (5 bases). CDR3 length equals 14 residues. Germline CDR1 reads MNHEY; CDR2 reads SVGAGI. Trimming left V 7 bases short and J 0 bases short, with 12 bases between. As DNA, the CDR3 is TGTGCCAGCACCGGAGGAGGGGCTAACTATGGCTACACCTTC. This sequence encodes CASTGGGANYGYTF.

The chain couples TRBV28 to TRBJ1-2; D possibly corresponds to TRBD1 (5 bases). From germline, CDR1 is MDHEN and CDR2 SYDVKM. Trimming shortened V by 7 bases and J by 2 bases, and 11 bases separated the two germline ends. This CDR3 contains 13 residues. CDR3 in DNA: TGTGCCAGCAAGGAATCAGGGAACTATGGCTACACCTTC. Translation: CASKESGNYGYTF.

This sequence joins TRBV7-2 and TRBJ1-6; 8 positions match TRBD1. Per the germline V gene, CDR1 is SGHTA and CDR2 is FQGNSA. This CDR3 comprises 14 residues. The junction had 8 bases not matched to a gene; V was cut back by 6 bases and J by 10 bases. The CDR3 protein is CASRDGTGQSPLHF. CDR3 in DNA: TGTGCCAGCAGGGACGGGACAGGTCAATCACCCCTCCACTTT.

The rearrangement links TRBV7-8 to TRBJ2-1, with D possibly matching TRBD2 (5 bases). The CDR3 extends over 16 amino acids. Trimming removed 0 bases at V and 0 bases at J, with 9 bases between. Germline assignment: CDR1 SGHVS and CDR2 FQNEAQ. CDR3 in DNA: TGTGCCAGCAGCTTAGCCGGGGTTAGCTCCTACAATGAGCAGTTCTTC. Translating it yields CASSLAGVSSYNEQFF.

CDR3 bases: TGCGCCAGCAGCTTGGCCTCCAGGGGGTACGGCACAGATACGCAGTATTTT. Residues: CASSLASRGYGTDTQYF. The V call is TRBV5-1, the J call TRBJ2-3, with 7 bases fitting TRBD1. J lost 1 base, V lost 0 bases, and 8 bases had no gene match. This CDR3 has 17 amino acids. Germline values: CDR1 SGHRS, CDR2 YFSETQ.

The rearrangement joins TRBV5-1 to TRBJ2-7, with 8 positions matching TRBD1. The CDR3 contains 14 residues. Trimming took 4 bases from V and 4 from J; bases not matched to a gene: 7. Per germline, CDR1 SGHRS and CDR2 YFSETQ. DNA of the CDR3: TGCGCCAGCAGCCCCCCCCGGACAGGGTACGAGCAGTACTTC. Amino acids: CASSPPRTGYEQYF.

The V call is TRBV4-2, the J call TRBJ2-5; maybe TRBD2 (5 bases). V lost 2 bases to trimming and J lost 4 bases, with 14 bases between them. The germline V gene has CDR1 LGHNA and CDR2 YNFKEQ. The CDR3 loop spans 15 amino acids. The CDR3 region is CASSQNPGSRETQYF. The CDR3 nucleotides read TGTGCCAGCAGCCAAAACCCGGGGTCCCGAGAGACCCAGTACTTC.

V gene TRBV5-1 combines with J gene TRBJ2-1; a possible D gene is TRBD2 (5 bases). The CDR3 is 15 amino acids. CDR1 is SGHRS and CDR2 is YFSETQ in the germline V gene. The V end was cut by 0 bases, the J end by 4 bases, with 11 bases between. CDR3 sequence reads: CASSLGRVIYNEQFF. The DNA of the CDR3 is TGCGCCAGCAGCTTGGGGCGGGTGATATACAATGAGCAGTTCTTC.

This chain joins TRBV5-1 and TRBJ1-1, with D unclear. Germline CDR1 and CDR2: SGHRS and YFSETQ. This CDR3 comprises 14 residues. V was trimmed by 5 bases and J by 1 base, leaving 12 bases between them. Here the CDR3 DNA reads TGCGCCAGCAGTCTCTTCCCTCCGAACACTGAAGCTTTCTTT. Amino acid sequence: CASSLFPPNTEAFF.

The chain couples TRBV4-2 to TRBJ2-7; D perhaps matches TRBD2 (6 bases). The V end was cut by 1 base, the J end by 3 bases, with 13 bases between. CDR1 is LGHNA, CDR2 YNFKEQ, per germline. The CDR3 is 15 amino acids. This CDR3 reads CASSQGPGSGYEQYF. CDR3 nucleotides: TGTGCCAGCAGCCAAGGCCCCGGGAGTGGCTACGAGCAGTACTTC.

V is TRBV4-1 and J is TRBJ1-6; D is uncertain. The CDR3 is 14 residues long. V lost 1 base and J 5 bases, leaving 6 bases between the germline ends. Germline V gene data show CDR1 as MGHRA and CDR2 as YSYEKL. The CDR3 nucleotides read TGCGCCAGCAGCCAAGTACAGAATAATTCACCCCTCCACTTT. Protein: CASSQVQNNSPLHF.